This TCR beta chain was captured in a study of T and B cells in COVID-19 patients. Looking at the study overall: Peripheral blood came from COVID-19 patients with active infection or after recovery. Comorbidities linked to unfavorable COVID-19 outcome were present in about 90% of the 20 active-infection patients.

Each TRB amplification used roughly 250-550 ng of genomic DNA from blood. Findings and caveats of the study: Clonality of TRB repertoires was high in active COVID-19; recovery brought above-healthy diversity and richness.

BIOMED2 TRB-A/B primer pools were used in multiplex TRB PCR. TCRdb independently ran MiXCR on the multiplex PCR reads; one entry per CDR3 protein. The sample includes 8,000 to 10,000 distinct CDR3 sequences, 25% to 40% of them seen just once. V shed 6 bases, J shed 1 base, and the junction held 4 bases outside the gene matches. This CDR3 spans 16 amino acids. Looked up from germline, CDR1 is MNHEY and CDR2 is SMNVEV (reference sequence). In this sample, this clonotype is medium-sized. The target antigen is unknown. The sequencing sample was made of blood. The receptor was derived from a human donor who had recovered from COVID-19. The J gene is TRBJ2-3, the V gene TRBV27; 13 bases are a match to TRBD2. CDR3 loop: CASRRTSGGGTDTQYF. CDR3 bases: TGTGCCAGCAGACGGACTAGCGGGGGCGGCACAGATACGCAGTATTTT.